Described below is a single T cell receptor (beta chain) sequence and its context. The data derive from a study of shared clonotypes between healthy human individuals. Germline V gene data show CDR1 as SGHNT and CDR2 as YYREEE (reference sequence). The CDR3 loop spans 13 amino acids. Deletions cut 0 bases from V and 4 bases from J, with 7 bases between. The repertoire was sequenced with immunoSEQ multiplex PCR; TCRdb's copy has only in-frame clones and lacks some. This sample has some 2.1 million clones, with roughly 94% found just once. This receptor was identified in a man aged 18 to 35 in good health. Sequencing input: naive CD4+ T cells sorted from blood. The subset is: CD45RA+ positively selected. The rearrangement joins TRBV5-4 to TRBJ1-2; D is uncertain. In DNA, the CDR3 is TGTGCCAGCAGCTTGGTAGCGGCCTATGGCTACACCTTC. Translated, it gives CASSLVAAYGYTF.